Following are 32 T cell receptor beta chains from one sample sequenced in a study of Ad26.COV2.S vaccination and SARS-CoV-2 variants. This table comes from immunoSEQ multiplex PCR, and its TCRdb copy is limited to in-frame clones, with some not included. This sample yields around 300,000 clones, of which about nine tenths are seen a single time; 6.4% belongs to the top ten. Treatment indicated: roughly 20 received Ad26.COV2.S at low or high dose, single or two shots; about 5 received placebo; per-sample allocation not given. Collection of the samples took place on day 63 after the first injection of vaccine or placebo. Here the sequenced sample was peripheral blood, taken in a trial of Ad26.COV2.S vaccine versus placebo. These receptors all stem from a person between 18 and 59 years old who received the Ad26.COV2.S COVID-19 vaccine or a placebo.

This chain joins TRBV6-5 and TRBJ1-2, with 11 nucleotides matching TRBD1. CDR3 size: 14 residues. The V and J ends lost 5 bases and 8 bases, in that order; junction bases with no gene match: 7. CDR1 MNHEY and CDR2 SVGAGI come from the germline V gene. CDR3 residues: CASSRGQGVGGYTF. The DNA of the CDR3 is TGTGCCAGCAGTAGGGGACAGGGGGTAGGAGGCTACACCTTC.

The V and J genes are TRBV7-9 and TRBJ2-5, with 10 bases fitting TRBD2. Germline V gives CDR1 SEHNR, CDR2 FQNEAQ (reference sequence). V was clipped by 4 bases and J by 0 bases; unmatched bases: 5. CDR3 length: 16 residues. In DNA form, the CDR3 reads TGTGCCAGCAGCTCTAGCGGGGGCGGCAACCAAGAGACCCAGTACTTC. Its translation: CASSSSGGGNQETQYF. The entire variable domain, with the rest obtained from reference TRBV7-9 and TRBJ2-5, is as follows: DTGVSQNPRHKITKRGQNVTFRCDPISEHNRLYWYRQTLGQGPEFLTYFQNEAQLEKSRLLSDRFSAERPKGSFSTLEIQRTEQGDSAMYLCASSSSGGGNQETQYFGPGTRLLVL.

The chain uses TRBV5-1 and TRBJ2-1; the D gene is possibly TRBD2 (5 bases). This CDR3 is built from 15 residues. The V gene lost 4 bases and the J gene lost 5 bases, with 16 bases spanning the gap. CDR1 is SGHRS and CDR2 is YFSETQ in the germline V gene. The CDR3 nucleotides read TGCGCCAGCAGCCGGTTGGTGGGAGAGCACAATGAGCAGTTCTTC. The encoded protein is CASSRLVGEHNEQFF.

V and J are TRBV27 and TRBJ2-7; D is perhaps TRBD1 (6 bases). Between the trimmed V and J ends, which lost 2 bases and 2 bases, there was a span of 10 bases. CDR1 and CDR2 from the germline V gene are MNHEY and SMNVEV (reference sequence). CDR3 size: 14 residues. CDR3 sequence reads: CASSLLGQTYEQYF. The CDR3 DNA reads as TGTGCCAGCAGTTTACTCGGACAGACCTACGAGCAGTACTTC.

The chain joins TRBV28 to TRBJ1-2; possibly TRBD1 for D (5 bases). Trimming took off 5 bases at V and 5 bases at J, with 15 bases between the two ends. This CDR3 spans 14 amino acids. Per the germline V gene, CDR1 is MDHEN and CDR2 is SYDVKM. CDR3 DNA: TGTGCCAGCAGTGTGACAGTGCCGGGGTATGGCTACACCTTC. Its protein is CASSVTVPGYGYTF.

The genes are TRBV5-1 and TRBJ1-3, with D unclear. With 0 bases removed from V and 2 bases from J, the gap between germline ends came to 9 bases. Germline-derived CDR1 and CDR2 are SGHRS and YFSETQ. The CDR3 consists of 15 residues. CDR3 residues: CASSLEPSTGNTIYF. The DNA of the CDR3 is TGCGCCAGCAGCTTGGAGCCCTCGACTGGAAACACCATATATTTT. The full variable domain, rest sourced from reference TRBV5-1 and TRBJ1-3, is KAGVTQTPRYLIKTRGQQVTLSCSPISGHRSVSWYQQTPGQGLQFLFEYFSETQRNKGNFPGRFSGRQFSNSRSEMNVSTLELGDSALYLCASSLEPSTGNTIYFGEGSWLTVV.

The chain joins TRBV6-2 or TRBV6-3 to TRBJ1-5, with D unresolved. Per germline, CDR1 MNHEY and CDR2 SVGEGT. The germline V and J ends were trimmed by 4 bases and 7 bases, with 11 bases remaining between them. CDR3 size: 13 residues. CDR3 DNA: TGTGCCAGCAGTTTAGGAGGGAGGCAGCCCCAGCATTTT. It specifies CASSLGGRQPQHF.

The chain recombines TRBV5-1 with TRBJ1-3; D unclear. Germline CDR1 reads SGHRS; CDR2 reads YFSETQ. Deletions cut 5 bases from V and 0 bases from J, with 9 bases between. CDR3 length: 14 amino acids. CDR3 DNA: TGCGCCAGCAGTTCTCGGAGCTCTGGAAACACCATATATTTT. This sequence encodes CASSSRSSGNTIYF.

Of note for this clone: Other nucleotide sequences from this sample produce the same CDR3. The chain carries TRBV25-1 and TRBJ1-5; D might be TRBD1 (6 bases). The CDR3 has 14 residues. V lost 3 bases, J lost 3 bases, and 9 bases lay in between. CDR1 is MGHDK and CDR2 is SYGVNS in the germline V gene. The CDR3 spells CASSETGFNQPQHF. The CDR3 nucleotides are TGTGCCAGCAGTGAGACAGGATTCAATCAGCCCCAGCATTTT.

Remarks on this clone: The sample carries other DNA sequences with the same CDR3. This chain joins TRBV19 and TRBJ2-7; no reliable D call. From germline, CDR1 is LNHDA and CDR2 SQIVND (reference sequence). The ends were cut back, 1 base at V and 2 bases at J, with 9 bases in the middle. This CDR3 region has 14 residues. DNA of the CDR3: TGTGCCAGTAGTATAGGCCCAGGTACCTACGAGCAGTACTTC. The encoded protein is CASSIGPGTYEQYF.

The V gene is TRBV18, the J gene TRBJ2-5; D possibly uses TRBD1 or TRBD2 (5 bases each). From germline, CDR1 is KGHSH and CDR2 LQKENI. The length of the CDR3 is 14 residues. V was pared by 6 bases and J by 2 bases, with 13 bases between. The CDR3 loop is CASSQPGLQETQYF. The CDR3 DNA reads as TGTGCCAGCTCCCAGCCGGGGCTTCAAGAGACCCAGTACTTC.

The chain joins TRBV7-2 to TRBJ2-7; D gene ambiguous. Germline V gene lookup returns CDR1 SGHTA and CDR2 FQGNSA. The CDR3 is 14 residues long. Trimming cost V 2 bases and J 0 bases, with 8 bases left between them. The CDR3 reads CASSLSHSSYEQYF. The CDR3, as DNA: TGTGCCAGCAGCTTATCCCACTCCTCCTACGAGCAGTACTTC.

As DNA, the CDR3 is TGTGCCAGCAGTTTCCGGGTAGGGCTGTTTTTT. Encoded protein: CASSFRVGLFF. The gene calls are TRBV12-3 or TRBV12-4 and TRBJ1-4; D is unclear. The CDR3 is made up of 11 amino acids. The V and J ends lost 3 bases and 14 bases respectively, with 10 bases between them.

The chain couples TRBV5-1 to TRBJ1-1; tentative D call: TRBD1 (6 bases). V shed 4 bases and J shed 4 bases, with 11 bases lying between them. CDR3 length equals 13 residues. Per the germline V gene, CDR1 is SGHRS and CDR2 is YFSETQ. The CDR3 DNA reads TGCGCCAGCAGCGGACCCAGGGGCACTGAAGCTTTCTTT. Residues: CASSGPRGTEAFF.

V usage is TRBV6-2 or TRBV6-3 and J usage is TRBJ2-2, with D tentatively TRBD2 (6 bases). The CDR3 totals 16 residues. The V and J ends lost 6 bases and 3 bases respectively, with 17 bases between them. The V gene's germline CDR1 is MNHEY and CDR2 SVGEGT. CDR3 DNA sequence: TGTGCCAGCAGCCCTCGACACACGGGGGACACCGGGGAGCTGTTTTTT. Amino acids: CASSPRHTGDTGELFF.

The chain carries TRBV4-1 and TRBJ2-3; no reliable D call. The germline CDR1 and CDR2 sequences are MGHRA and YSYEKL. V lost 0 bases and J 1 base, leaving 8 bases between the germline ends. This CDR3 is built from 15 residues. CDR3 loop: CASSQDGQGTDTQYF. The CDR3 DNA reads TGCGCCAGCAGCCAAGATGGGCAGGGCACAGATACGCAGTATTTT.

V is TRBV4-2 and J is TRBJ1-2, with 9 positions matching TRBD1. There are 17 residues in the CDR3. Per the germline V gene, CDR1 is LGHNA and CDR2 is YNFKEQ. The J segment lost 4 bases and the V segment lost 0 bases, leaving 9 bases of the junction unmatched. This CDR3 is CASSQDNRGHKPYGYTF. CDR3 nucleotide sequence: TGTGCCAGCAGCCAAGATAACAGGGGGCATAAGCCCTATGGCTACACCTTC.

This clone was picked up one time. The gene calls are TRBV28 and TRBJ1-2; tentatively, D is TRBD1 (5 bases). The CDR3 consists of 14 residues. V was clipped by 8 bases and J by 4 bases, with 17 bases between them. Germline CDR1 and CDR2: MDHEN and SYDVKM. The CDR3 reads CASGGHSKTYGYTF. CDR3 nucleotide sequence: TGTGCCAGCGGAGGACATTCCAAAACCTATGGCTACACCTTC.

The gene calls are TRBV30 and TRBJ1-5; D perhaps matches TRBD1 (5 bases). Germline CDR1 reads GTSNPN; CDR2 reads SVGIG (reference sequence). CDR3 length: 14 residues. Between the trimmed V and J ends, which lost 3 bases and 10 bases, there was a span of 19 bases. Here the CDR3 DNA reads TGTGCCTGGAGCGTCGTGGCAGGGTCGGCACCCCAGCATTTT. Translated: CAWSVVAGSAPQHF.

The rearrangement joins TRBV5-6 to TRBJ1-2; 8 nucleotides align to TRBD1. The V and J ends lost 3 bases and 7 bases, in that order; junction bases with no gene match: 5. Germline V CDR1 and CDR2: SGHDT, YYEEEE. The CDR3 is 13 amino acids. CDR3 sequence reads: CASSWQGAGGYTF. CDR3 nucleotides: TGTGCCAGCAGCTGGCAGGGGGCGGGTGGCTACACCTTC.

The rearrangement uses TRBV7-2 and TRBJ2-5; 9 bases match TRBD2. This CDR3 spans 15 amino acids. Germline V gene sequence: CDR1 SGHTA, CDR2 FQGNSA. With V trimmed by 1 base and J by 3 bases, 3 bases remained unmatched. CDR3 sequence (DNA): TGTGCCAGCAGCTTAGGGGCTAGCGGGGAAGAGACCCAGTACTTC. It codes for CASSLGASGEETQYF. Supplemented by reference TRBV7-2 and TRBJ2-5, the full variable domain reads GAGVSQSPSNKVTEKGKDVELRCDPISGHTALYWYRQSLGQGLEFLIYFQGNSAPDKSGLPSDRFSAERTGGSVSTLTIQRTQQEDSAVYLCASSLGASGEETQYFGPGTRLLVL.

This CDR3 reads CASSSHRWYTEAFF. CDR3 nucleotide sequence: TGTGCCAGCAGCTCCCACCGGTGGTATACTGAAGCTTTCTTT. The V and J genes are TRBV7-2 and TRBJ1-1, with D hard to call. This CDR3 is 14 amino acids long. V was shortened by 4 bases and J by 5 bases, with 14 bases between the two germline ends. Germline CDR1 and CDR2: SGHTA and FQGNSA.

This chain uses TRBV28 with TRBJ1-5; maybe TRBD1 (5 bases). V dropped 7 bases and J dropped 5 bases, with 18 bases sitting between them. The CDR3 consists of 15 residues. CDR1 is MDHEN, CDR2 SYDVKM, per germline. The CDR3 loop reads CASKLRALSDQPQHF. In nucleotides, the CDR3 is TGTGCCAGCAAACTCAGGGCCCTCTCGGATCAGCCCCAGCATTTT.

The V gene is TRBV7-2, the J gene TRBJ1-2; a weak D match, TRBD1 (6 bases). The CDR3 has 15 amino acids. V lost 1 base, J lost 3 bases, and 12 bases lay in between. Germline values: CDR1 SGHTA, CDR2 FQGNSA. CDR3 nucleotides: TGTGCCAGCAGCTTAGAGGGGGGCAGGGACTATGGCTACACCTTC. Amino acids: CASSLEGGRDYGYTF.

The genes are TRBV5-5 and TRBJ2-2; TRBD1 matches at 8 bases. Germline CDR1 and CDR2: SGHKS and YYEKEE (reference sequence). With V trimmed by 4 bases and J by 9 bases, 11 bases remained unmatched. This CDR3 has 15 residues. The DNA for the CDR3 is TGTGCCAGCAGCCCGATGGGGCAGGGGGCCAGGGAGCTGTTTTTT. The encoded protein is CASSPMGQGARELFF. The full variable domain, rest sourced from reference TRBV5-5 and TRBJ2-2, is DAGVTQSPTHLIKTRGQQVTLRCSPISGHKSVSWYQQVLGQGPQFIFQYYEKEERGRGNFPDRFSARQFPNYSSELNVNALLLGDSALYLCASSPMGQGARELFFGEGSRLTVL.

The V and J genes are TRBV12-5 and TRBJ1-2, with D possibly TRBD1 on 5 matching bases. The CDR3 consists of 13 residues. CDR1 is LGHNT and CDR2 is FRNRAP in the germline V gene. Trimming removed 1 base from V and 2 bases from J, with 5 bases in between. The CDR3 region is CASGLGDNYGYTF. The CDR3 DNA follows: TGTGCTAGTGGTTTGGGGGACAACTATGGCTACACCTTC.

The chain links TRBV28 to TRBJ1-1; 8 positions agree with TRBD1. The length of the CDR3 is 17 residues. The V gene end was trimmed by 4 bases and the J gene end by 1 base; junction bases not matched to a gene: 11. CDR1 is MDHEN, CDR2 SYDVKM, per germline. CDR3 amino acids: CASSSSGTGLTNTEAFF. The CDR3 region has the DNA TGTGCCAGCAGTTCATCTGGGACAGGATTAACGAACACTGAAGCTTTCTTT.

As DNA, the CDR3 is TGTGCCTGGATTGGACAGGCGCTGAATTCTGGAAACACCATATATTTT. This encodes CAWIGQALNSGNTIYF. V usage is TRBV30 and J usage is TRBJ1-3; 7 bases match TRBD1. The CDR3 is made up of 16 amino acids. CDR1 is GTSNPN, CDR2 SVGIG, per germline (reference sequence). V was clipped by 4 bases and J by 1 base; unmatched bases: 10.

The rearrangement uses TRBV19 and TRBJ2-1; D may be TRBD2 (5 bases). The CDR3 spans 14 residues. The germline gives CDR1 LNHDA, CDR2 SQIVND (reference sequence). Trimming took 11 bases from V and 3 from J, leaving 17 bases between them. The CDR3: CASKRATYYNEQFF. The CDR3 DNA reads TGTGCCTCTAAGAGGGCTACTTACTACAATGAGCAGTTCTTC.

The rearrangement uses TRBV19 and TRBJ1-4, with D hard to call. Trimming removed 10 bases at V and 0 bases at J, with 6 bases between. The CDR3 totals 12 residues. Germline V gene data show CDR1 as LNHDA and CDR2 as SQIVND (reference sequence). The CDR3 spells CATRTTNEKLFF. In nucleotides, the CDR3 is TGTGCCACGCGAACAACTAATGAAAAACTGTTTTTT.

The gene calls are TRBV5-1 and TRBJ1-1; TRBD1 is a possible D gene (5 bases). The CDR3 has 14 residues. From germline, CDR1 is SGHRS and CDR2 YFSETQ. Trimming removed 1 base from V and 5 bases from J, with 12 bases in between. This chain's CDR3 is CASSLMVGRTEAFF. In DNA form, the CDR3 reads TGCGCCAGCAGCTTGATGGTGGGGCGGACTGAAGCTTTCTTT. The full variable domain, in which reference TRBV5-1 and TRBJ1-1 provide the parts outside the CDR3, is KAGVTQTPRYLIKTRGQQVTLSCSPISGHRSVSWYQQTPGQGLQFLFEYFSETQRNKGNFPGRFSGRQFSNSRSEMNVSTLELGDSALYLCASSLMVGRTEAFFGQGTRLTVV.

J is TRBJ2-7 and V is TRBV7-6; perhaps TRBD2 as D (5 bases). Germline CDR1 and CDR2: SGHVS and FNYEAQ. The length of the CDR3 is 15 residues. Trimming removed 2 bases from V and 5 bases from J, with 16 bases in between. CDR3 coding DNA: TGTGCCAGCAGCTTAAGTGGAGATCGAGGGAACGAGCAGTACTTC. Its protein product is CASSLSGDRGNEQYF. The full variable domain, its missing parts supplied by reference TRBV7-6 and TRBJ2-7, is GAGVSQSPRYKVTKRGQDVALRCDPISGHVSLYWYRQALGQGPEFLTYFNYEAQQDKSGLPNDRFSAERPEGSISTLTIQRTEQRDSAMYRCASSLSGDRGNEQYFGPGTRLTVT.